This TCR beta chain was sequenced for a study of blood T cells in healthy people across ages. V trimming: 5 bases; J trimming: 5 bases; junction bases outside the gene matches: 9. The CDR3 contains 15 residues. PCR was performed a second time for about 6 to 11 cycles using a sample-barcoded 5' primer and a J-beta primer mix. MiXCR was run by TCRdb on the 5' RACE reads, yielding one entry per CDR3 protein. This table holds some 690,000 distinct CDR3 sequences, 22% found once. This clonotype was recorded only once. V usage is TRBV12-3 or TRBV12-4 and J usage is TRBJ2-3; 8 bases are a match to TRBD1. The sample comprised blood. This receptor was taken from a man between 65 and 85 years old in good health. The CDR3 DNA follows: TGTGCCAGCAGTCGACAGGGGCTACTGCAAGATACGCAGTATTTT. This sequence encodes CASSRQGLLQDTQYF.